These 10 T cell receptor beta chains share one sample of origin, sequenced in a study of blood T cell repertoires in COVID-19. The table came from immunoSEQ multiplex PCR; TCRdb's copy has only in-frame clones and leaves some out. This sample yields around 40,000 clones, of which 70% to 80% are seen a single time; more than 20% belongs to the top ten. The sequenced material came from peripheral blood. The receptors shown here come from a man in his 70s with acute or convalescent COVID-19.

The chain uses TRBV3-1 (or the pseudogene TRBV3-2) and TRBJ2-3; a possible D gene is TRBD2 (6 bases). Trimming took off 4 bases at V and 2 bases at J, with 10 bases between the two ends. The CDR3 loop spans 14 amino acids. Germline CDR1 LGHDT, CDR2 YNNKEL (reference sequence). The CDR3 nucleotides are TGTGCCAGCAGCCTCAGCGGGCTCACAGATACGCAGTATTTT. Translation gives CASSLSGLTDTQYF.

The chain links TRBV9 to TRBJ1-4; D might be TRBD1 (6 bases). Per germline, CDR1 SGDLS and CDR2 YYNGEE. The CDR3 contains 15 residues. V dropped 2 bases and J dropped 3 bases, with 11 bases sitting between them. CDR3 region: CASSVTGIPNEKLFF. In nucleotides, the CDR3 is TGTGCCAGCAGCGTTACAGGGATTCCTAATGAAAAACTGTTTTTT. Variable domain in full (rest from reference TRBV9 and TRBJ1-4): DSGVTQTPKHLITATGQRVTLRCSPRSGDLSVYWYQQSLDQGLQFLIQYYNGEERAKGNILERFSAQQFPDLHSELNLSSLELGDSALYFCASSVTGIPNEKLFFGSGTQLSVL.

Only one count was recorded for this clone. The chain recombines TRBV10-2 with TRBJ1-1, with D unclear. The CDR3 runs to 12 residues. V lost 6 bases and J 7 bases, leaving 12 bases between the germline ends. From germline, CDR1 is WSHSY and CDR2 SAAADI. CDR3 DNA sequence: TGCGCCAGCAGAAAGACCGGGAATGAAGCTTTCTTT. It specifies CASRKTGNEAFF.

The chain recombines TRBV28 with TRBJ1-6; the match to TRBD1 covers 8 bases. This CDR3 comprises 13 residues. Germline CDR1 reads MDHEN; CDR2 reads SYDVKM. J was trimmed by 10 bases and V by 8 bases; bases with no gene match: 7. Here the CDR3 reads CASQQGGNSPLHF. As DNA, the CDR3 is TGTGCCAGCCAACAGGGGGGGAACTCACCCCTCCACTTT. The variable domain in full, with the rest retrieved from reference TRBV28 and TRBJ1-6, is DVKVTQSSRYLVKRTGEKVFLECVQDMDHENMFWYRQDPGLGLRLIYFSYDVKMKEKGDIPEGYSVSREKKERFSLILESASTNQTSMYLCASQQGGNSPLHFGNGTRLTVT.

The chain uses TRBV3-1 (or the pseudogene TRBV3-2) and TRBJ2-2, with no clear D. In germline, CDR1 is LGHDT, CDR2 YNNKEL (reference sequence). The CDR3 length is 14 residues. Trimming pared 4 bases from V and 0 bases from J, leaving 6 bases between. The CDR3 sequence: CASSRLANTGELFF. CDR3 coding DNA: TGTGCCAGCAGCCGGCTAGCGAACACCGGGGAGCTGTTTTTT.

The rearrangement joins TRBV6-6 to TRBJ2-1; TRBD2 matches 11 bases. This CDR3 has 15 amino acids. Losses at the gene ends were 7 bases for V and 9 bases for J; bases not matched to a gene: 11. Germline values: CDR1 MNHNY, CDR2 SVGAGI (reference sequence). For the CDR3, the DNA is TGTGCCAGCATCCTCACTAGCGGGAGAGGTAGTGAGCAGTTCTTC. Its translation is CASILTSGRGSEQFF.

This rearrangement joins TRBV25-1 to TRBJ2-7; TRBD2 is a possible D gene (5 bases). The V end was cut by 1 base, the J end by 5 bases, with 12 bases between. This CDR3 has 14 amino acids. Germline V lookup: CDR1 MGHDK, CDR2 SYGVNS. For the CDR3, the DNA is TGTGCCAGCAGTGAATCGGGAAGGGCCCACGAGCAGTACTTC. Protein product: CASSESGRAHEQYF.

This sequence joins TRBV9 and TRBJ1-3, with 8 bases that match TRBD1. With V trimmed by 3 bases and J by 0 bases, 8 bases remained unmatched. CDR1 and CDR2 (germline): SGDLS, YYNGEE. This CDR3 has 17 residues. This chain's CDR3 is CASSGWTGKSSGNTIYF. The CDR3 DNA sequence: TGTGCCAGCAGCGGGTGGACAGGGAAGAGCTCTGGAAACACCATATATTTT.

The rearrangement uses TRBV24-1 and TRBJ1-4; 9 nucleotides agree with TRBD1. The J segment lost 6 bases and the V segment lost 5 bases, leaving 6 bases of the junction unmatched. This CDR3 has 15 amino acids. Looked up from germline, CDR1 is KGHDR and CDR2 is SFDVKD. The CDR3: CATSAQDRGDEKLFF. The CDR3 DNA is TGTGCCACCAGTGCCCAGGACAGGGGCGATGAAAAACTGTTTTTT.

On this clone itself: The junction shows a germline mismatch at one end, possibly a read error. The chain has TRBV18 and TRBJ1-1, with a tentative D call TRBD1 (5 bases). CDR3 length equals 12 residues. The germline V gene encodes CDR1 KGHSH and CDR2 LQKENI. CDR3 coding DNA: TGTGCCAGCTCACCACTGACAGAAGAAGGTTTCTTT. It yields the protein CASSPLTEEGFF.